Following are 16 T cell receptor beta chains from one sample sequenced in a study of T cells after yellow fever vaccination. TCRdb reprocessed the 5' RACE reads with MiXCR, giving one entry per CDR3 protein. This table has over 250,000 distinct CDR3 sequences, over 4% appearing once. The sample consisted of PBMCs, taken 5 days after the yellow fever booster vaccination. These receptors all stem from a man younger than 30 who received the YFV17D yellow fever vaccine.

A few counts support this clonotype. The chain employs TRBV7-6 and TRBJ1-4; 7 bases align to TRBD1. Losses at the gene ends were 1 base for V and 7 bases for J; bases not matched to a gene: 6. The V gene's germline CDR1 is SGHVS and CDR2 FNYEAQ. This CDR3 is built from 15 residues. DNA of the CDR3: TGTGCCAGCAGCTTAGGATGGGCAGGGGGTGAAAAACTGTTTTTT. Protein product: CASSLGWAGGEKLFF.

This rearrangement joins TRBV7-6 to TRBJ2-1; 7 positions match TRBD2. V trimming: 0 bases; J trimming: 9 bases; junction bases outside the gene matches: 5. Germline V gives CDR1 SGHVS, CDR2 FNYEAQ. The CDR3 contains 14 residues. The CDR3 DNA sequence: TGTGCCAGCAGCTTAGCGGCGGGGGTCAGTGAGCAGTTCTTC. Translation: CASSLAAGVSEQFF.

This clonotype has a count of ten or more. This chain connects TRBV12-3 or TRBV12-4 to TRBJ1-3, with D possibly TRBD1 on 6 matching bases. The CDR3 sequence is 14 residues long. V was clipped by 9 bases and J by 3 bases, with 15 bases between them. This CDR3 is CASTNRENGNTIYF. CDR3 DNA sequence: TGTGCCAGTACGAACAGGGAAAATGGAAACACCATATATTTT.

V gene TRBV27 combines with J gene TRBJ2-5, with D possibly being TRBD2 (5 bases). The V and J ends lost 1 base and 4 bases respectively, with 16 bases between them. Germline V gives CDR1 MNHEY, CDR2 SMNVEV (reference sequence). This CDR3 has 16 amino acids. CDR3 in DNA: TGTGCCAGCAGTTTATTCGGCAGGTTGGAGGCAGAGACCCAGTACTTC. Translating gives CASSLFGRLEAETQYF.

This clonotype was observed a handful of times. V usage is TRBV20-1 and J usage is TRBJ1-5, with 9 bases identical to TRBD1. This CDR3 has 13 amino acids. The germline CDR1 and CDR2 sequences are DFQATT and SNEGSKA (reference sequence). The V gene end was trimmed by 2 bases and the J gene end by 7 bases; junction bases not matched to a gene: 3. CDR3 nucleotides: TGCAGTGCTAGAAGGACAGGGGAACAGCCCCAGCATTTT. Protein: CSARRTGEQPQHF.

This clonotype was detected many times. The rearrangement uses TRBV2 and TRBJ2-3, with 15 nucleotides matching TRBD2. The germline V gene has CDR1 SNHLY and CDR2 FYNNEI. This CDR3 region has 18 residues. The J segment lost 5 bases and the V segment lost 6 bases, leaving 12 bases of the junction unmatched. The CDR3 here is CASRDRTSGGASRDTQYF. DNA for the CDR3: TGTGCCAGCAGGGATCGGACTAGCGGGGGGGCTTCACGAGATACGCAGTATTTT.

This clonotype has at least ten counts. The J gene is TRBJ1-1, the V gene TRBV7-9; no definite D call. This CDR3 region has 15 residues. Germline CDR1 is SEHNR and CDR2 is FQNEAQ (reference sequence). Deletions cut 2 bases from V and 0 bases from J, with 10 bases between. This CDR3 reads CASSLSRRMNTEAFF. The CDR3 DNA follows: TGTGCCAGCAGCTTAAGCAGGCGAATGAACACTGAAGCTTTCTTT.

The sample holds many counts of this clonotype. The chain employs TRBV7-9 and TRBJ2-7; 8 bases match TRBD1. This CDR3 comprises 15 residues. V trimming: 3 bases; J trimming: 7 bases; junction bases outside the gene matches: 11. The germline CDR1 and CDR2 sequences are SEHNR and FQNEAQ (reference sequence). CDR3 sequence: CASSLFQGAAREQYF. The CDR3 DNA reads TGTGCCAGCAGCTTGTTTCAGGGGGCAGCGCGGGAGCAGTACTTC.

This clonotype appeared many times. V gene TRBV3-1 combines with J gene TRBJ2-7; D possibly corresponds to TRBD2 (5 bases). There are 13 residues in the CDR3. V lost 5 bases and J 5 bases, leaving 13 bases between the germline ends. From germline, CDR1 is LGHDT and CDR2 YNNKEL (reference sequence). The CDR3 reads CASSARTRNEQYF. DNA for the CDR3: TGTGCCAGCAGCGCCCGCACTAGGAACGAGCAGTACTTC.

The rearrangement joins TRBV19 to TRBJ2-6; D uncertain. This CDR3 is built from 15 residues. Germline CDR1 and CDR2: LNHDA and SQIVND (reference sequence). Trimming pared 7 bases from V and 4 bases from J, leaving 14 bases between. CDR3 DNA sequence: TGTGCCAGTACCCCTACCCACCCAGGGGCCAACGTCCTGACTTTC. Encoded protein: CASTPTHPGANVLTF.

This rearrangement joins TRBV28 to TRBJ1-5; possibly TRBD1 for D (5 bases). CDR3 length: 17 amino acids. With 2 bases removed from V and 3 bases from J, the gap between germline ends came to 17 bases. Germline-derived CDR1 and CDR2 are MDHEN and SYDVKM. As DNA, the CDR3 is TGTGCCAGCAGTTTAATGGGACCGCGGAGGAACAATCAGCCCCAGCATTTT. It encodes CASSLMGPRRNNQPQHF. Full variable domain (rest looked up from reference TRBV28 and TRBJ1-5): DVKVTQSSRYLVKRTGEKVFLECVQDMDHENMFWYRQDPGLGLRLIYFSYDVKMKEKGDIPEGYSVSREKKERFSLILESASTNQTSMYLCASSLMGPRRNNQPQHFGDGTRLSIL.

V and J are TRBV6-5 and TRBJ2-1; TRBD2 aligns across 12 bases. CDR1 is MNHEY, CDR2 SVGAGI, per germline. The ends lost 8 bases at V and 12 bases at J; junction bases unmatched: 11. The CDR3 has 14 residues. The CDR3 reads CASSLASGGVGQFF. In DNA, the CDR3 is TGTGCCAGCTCCCTGGCTAGCGGGGGGGTAGGGCAGTTCTTC.

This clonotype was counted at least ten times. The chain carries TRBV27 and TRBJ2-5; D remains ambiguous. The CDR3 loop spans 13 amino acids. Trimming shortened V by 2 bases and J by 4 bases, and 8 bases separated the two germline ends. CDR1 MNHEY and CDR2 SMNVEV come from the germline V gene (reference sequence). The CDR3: CASSLLGSETQYF. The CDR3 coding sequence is TGTGCCAGCAGTTTACTGGGTTCAGAGACCCAGTACTTC.

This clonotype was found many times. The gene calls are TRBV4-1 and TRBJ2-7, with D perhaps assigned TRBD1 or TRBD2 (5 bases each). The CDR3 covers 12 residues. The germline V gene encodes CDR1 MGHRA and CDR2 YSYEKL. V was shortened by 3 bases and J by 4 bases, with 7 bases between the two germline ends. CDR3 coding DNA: TGCGCCAGCAGCCAGGGGGAATACGAGCAGTACTTC. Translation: CASSQGEYEQYF.

CDR3 coding DNA: TGTGCCAGCAGTCCCCGGACTAGCGCCCAAGAGACCCAGTACTTC. Translation: CASSPRTSAQETQYF. The rearrangement joins TRBV25-1 to TRBJ2-5, with 9 bases lining up with TRBD2. The CDR3 is 15 residues long. Germline V gives CDR1 MGHDK, CDR2 SYGVNS. Trimming took 5 bases from V and 1 from J; bases not matched to a gene: 5.

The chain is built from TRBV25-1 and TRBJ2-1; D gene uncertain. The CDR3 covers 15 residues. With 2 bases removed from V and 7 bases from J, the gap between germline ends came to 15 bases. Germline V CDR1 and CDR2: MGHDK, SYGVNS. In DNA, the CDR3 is TGTGCCAGCAGTGAAGCTTTCCCCCAATCAAATGAGCAGTTCTTC. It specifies CASSEAFPQSNEQFF. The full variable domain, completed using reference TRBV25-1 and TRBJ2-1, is EADIYQTPRYLVIGTGKKITLECSQTMGHDKMYWYQQDPGMELHLIHYSYGVNSTEKGDLSSESTVSRIRTEHFPLTLESARPSHTSQYLCASSEAFPQSNEQFFGPGTRLTVL.